This passage covers 18 T cell receptor beta chains from one sample sequenced in a study of blood T cell repertoires in COVID-19. Measured with immunoSEQ multiplex PCR; TCRdb has only the in-frame clones, and not every one. The sample lists about 480,000 clones; nearly 90% were seen once. The sequencing sample was made of PBMCs or T cells enriched from blood (not recorded which). The receptors here all came from a woman aged 18-35 years with acute COVID-19.

This clone appeared once. The chain combines TRBV19 with TRBJ2-1, with 12 bases fitting TRBD2. Germline V gene sequence: CDR1 LNHDA, CDR2 SQIVND (reference sequence). This CDR3 is 16 amino acids long. After removal of 6 bases from V and 2 bases from J, the junction contained 5 bases not matched to a gene. CDR3 amino acids: CASSGLAGPTYNEQFF. DNA of the CDR3: TGTGCCAGTAGCGGACTAGCGGGGCCAACCTACAATGAGCAGTTCTTC.

This chain links TRBV4-2 with TRBJ2-2; 9 bases are shared with TRBD2. The CDR3 is 16 amino acids. J was trimmed by 7 bases and V by 4 bases; bases with no gene match: 10. CDR1 is LGHNA and CDR2 is YNFKEQ in the germline V gene. The CDR3 loop reads CASSPPSGEFSGELFF. The CDR3 nucleotides read TGTGCCAGCAGCCCCCCTAGCGGGGAATTCAGCGGGGAGCTGTTTTTT.

The chain recombines TRBV10-2 with TRBJ2-1; TRBD2 matches at 13 bases. The CDR3 covers 15 residues. V shed 8 bases, J shed 5 bases, and the junction held 6 bases outside the gene matches. Looked up from germline, CDR1 is WSHSY and CDR2 is SAAADI. CDR3: CASARLAGGNNEQFF. The CDR3, as DNA: TGCGCCAGCGCCCGACTAGCGGGAGGAAACAATGAGCAGTTCTTC.

This chain links TRBV11-2 with TRBJ2-7; 8 nucleotides line up with TRBD2. Trimming took 2 bases from V and 4 from J; bases not matched to a gene: 16. The germline gives CDR1 SGHAT, CDR2 FQNNGV. The CDR3 has 18 amino acids. CDR3 DNA sequence: TGTGCCAGCAGCTTAATTTTTAGCGGGAATAACCAATCATACGAGCAGTACTTC. Its protein product is CASSLIFSGNNQSYEQYF.

The rearrangement links TRBV2 to TRBJ1-5; 9 bases match TRBD1. The V gene end was trimmed by 6 bases and the J gene end by 7 bases; junction bases not matched to a gene: 10. The length of the CDR3 is 15 residues. The V gene's germline CDR1 is SNHLY and CDR2 FYNNEI. The CDR3 spells CASRPTGGTGQPQHF. CDR3 bases: TGTGCCAGCAGACCTACAGGGGGCACGGGACAGCCCCAGCATTTT. Drawing the rest from reference TRBV2 and TRBJ1-5, the complete variable domain is EPEVTQTPSHQVTQMGQEVILRCVPISNHLYFYWYRQILGQKVEFLVSFYNNEISEKSEIFDDQFSVERPDGSNFTLKIRSTKLEDSAMYFCASRPTGGTGQPQHFGDGTRLSIL.

The genes are TRBV27 and TRBJ2-1; a weak D match, TRBD1 (5 bases). The CDR3 sequence is 13 residues long. The V end lost 2 bases, the J end lost 9 bases, and 11 bases lay between the germline ends. CDR1 MNHEY and CDR2 SMNVEV come from the germline V gene (reference sequence). In nucleotides, the CDR3 is TGTGCCAGCAGTTTAACAGGTGTTAGTGAGCAGTTCTTC. Amino acid sequence: CASSLTGVSEQFF.

The V call is TRBV21-1, the J call TRBJ2-7; the table assigns TRBD2, which was not confirmed against the DNA. TRBV21-1 is a listed pseudogene. The CDR3 is 18 residues long. The CDR3 DNA is TGTGCCAGCAGCAAACGGGGGACTAGCGGGGGAAGGGCCTACGAGCAGTACTTC. Its translation: CASSKRGTSGGRAYEQYF.

This clone was recorded once. This rearrangement joins TRBV9 to TRBJ2-1; the match to TRBD2 covers 9 bases. With V trimmed by 0 bases and J by 4 bases, 11 bases remained unmatched. The length of the CDR3 is 18 residues. Germline lookup yields CDR1 SGDLS and CDR2 YYNGEE. The CDR3 protein is CASSVAAGGPQLYNEQFF. Here the CDR3 DNA reads TGTGCCAGCAGCGTAGCGGCGGGAGGGCCCCAGCTGTACAATGAGCAGTTCTTC. Using reference TRBV9 and TRBJ2-1 for the parts outside the CDR3, the full variable domain is DSGVTQTPKHLITATGQRVTLRCSPRSGDLSVYWYQQSLDQGLQFLIQYYNGEERAKGNILERFSAQQFPDLHSELNLSSLELGDSALYFCASSVAAGGPQLYNEQFFGPGTRLTVL.

The rearrangement joins TRBV30 to TRBJ2-7; tentative D call: TRBD2 (6 bases). Trimming shortened V by 8 bases and J by 2 bases, and 10 bases separated the two germline ends. The CDR3 has 11 amino acids. Germline CDR1 is GTSNPN and CDR2 is SVGIG (reference sequence). CDR3 sequence: CAAGPTYEQYF. In nucleotides, the CDR3 is TGTGCCGCGGGACCAACCTACGAGCAGTACTTC.

V usage is TRBV15 and J usage is TRBJ2-7, with D perhaps matching TRBD1 (5 bases). The CDR3 has 15 amino acids. The V end lost 0 bases, the J end lost 1 base, and 10 bases lay between the germline ends. The germline CDR1 and CDR2 sequences are LNHNV and YYDKDF (reference sequence). CDR3 sequence reads: CATSRDLGVSYEQYF. CDR3 nucleotide sequence: TGTGCCACCAGCAGAGATTTAGGGGTGTCCTACGAGCAGTACTTC.

This clone was seen only once. The chain carries TRBV27 and TRBJ1-1; no firm D call. Germline V gives CDR1 MNHEY, CDR2 SMNVEV (reference sequence). This CDR3 contains 13 residues. The V end was cut by 0 bases, the J end by 4 bases, with 6 bases between. The CDR3 DNA reads as TGTGCCAGCAGTTTATCGCGGAGCACTGAAGCTTTCTTT. This encodes CASSLSRSTEAFF.

The chain carries TRBV6-1 and TRBJ1-6, with a tentative D call TRBD1 (6 bases). The V gene lost 2 bases and the J gene lost 7 bases, with 12 bases spanning the gap. This CDR3 is built from 15 residues. Looked up from germline, CDR1 is MNHNS and CDR2 is SASEGT. CDR3 nucleotides: TGTGCCAGCAGTGAAACCGGTCAGGGGAATTCACCCCTCCACTTT. This codes for CASSETGQGNSPLHF.

The V and J genes are TRBV29-1 and TRBJ1-1, with 11 bases that match TRBD1. This CDR3 is built from 16 residues. Germline CDR1 reads SQVTM; CDR2 reads ANQGSEA. J lost 4 bases, V lost 5 bases, and 12 bases had no gene match. CDR3 coding DNA: TGCAGCGTTCACCCGTACTTCGGGACAGGGGGCACTGAAGCTTTCTTT. Protein sequence: CSVHPYFGTGGTEAFF.

The chain recombines TRBV7-2 with TRBJ2-7; 8 bases line up with TRBD1. The germline V gene encodes CDR1 SGHTA and CDR2 FQGNSA. CDR3 length equals 18 residues. Losses at the gene ends were 3 bases for V and 0 bases for J; bases not matched to a gene: 13. The CDR3 reads CASSFSGGATSSSYEQYF. DNA of the CDR3: TGTGCCAGCAGCTTTTCAGGGGGCGCCACAAGTAGCTCCTACGAGCAGTACTTC. Full variable domain (missing parts from reference TRBV7-2 and TRBJ2-7): GAGVSQSPSNKVTEKGKDVELRCDPISGHTALYWYRQSLGQGLEFLIYFQGNSAPDKSGLPSDRFSAERTGGSVSTLTIQRTQQEDSAVYLCASSFSGGATSSSYEQYFGPGTRLTVT.

The chain is built from TRBV6-2 or TRBV6-3 and TRBJ1-5; tentatively, D is TRBD1 (6 bases). V shed 6 bases and J shed 0 bases, with 15 bases lying between them. Germline V gene data show CDR1 as MNHEY and CDR2 as SVGEGT. The CDR3 totals 16 residues. The CDR3 coding sequence is TGTGCCAGCAGCCCTACGCGACAGGTTAGCAATCAGCCCCAGCATTTT. Its protein is CASSPTRQVSNQPQHF.

This chain connects TRBV11-2 to TRBJ2-1; the match to TRBD2 covers 11 bases. CDR1 is SGHAT, CDR2 FQNNGV, per germline. The trim removed 0 bases at V and 5 bases at J, leaving 3 bases unmatched. CDR3 length: 16 amino acids. CDR3 nucleotide sequence: TGTGCCAGCAGCTTAGAAATAGCGGGAGGGAACAATGAGCAGTTCTTC. Its protein product is CASSLEIAGGNNEQFF.

The chain recombines TRBV5-4 with TRBJ2-5; 10 bases line up with TRBD1. There are 15 residues in the CDR3. The J segment lost 3 bases and the V segment lost 3 bases, leaving 5 bases of the junction unmatched. The germline V gene encodes CDR1 SGHNT and CDR2 YYREEE (reference sequence). The CDR3 sequence: CASSWTGTGEETQYF. The CDR3 bases are TGTGCCAGCAGCTGGACCGGGACAGGGGAAGAGACCCAGTACTTC.

As for this clone: Compared with germline, one end of the junction differs, possibly owing to a read error. The V call is TRBV11-1, the J call TRBJ1-6; 7 bases are shared with TRBD1. Germline CDR1 reads SGHAT; CDR2 reads FQDESV (reference sequence). The CDR3 consists of 13 residues. The CDR3 is CASTLGGDSPLHF. DNA for the CDR3: TGTGCCAGCACCTTAGGGGGCGACTCACCCCTCCACTTT. Filled out from reference TRBV11-1 and TRBJ1-6, the complete variable domain reads EAEVAQSPRYKITEKSQAVAFWCDPISGHATLYWYRQILGQGPELLVQFQDESVVDDSQLPKDRFSAERLKGVDSTLKIQPAELGDSAMYLCASTLGGDSPLHFGNGTRLTVT.